This record concerns one T cell receptor beta chain sequence. The data originate from a study of blood T cell repertoires in COVID-19. Overall study context: T cells, B-cell-depleted T cells, or PBMCs provided the cDNA or gDNA that served as material.

This CDR3 spans 18 amino acids. The V segment lost 1 base and the J segment 2 bases; nucleotides outside the gene matches: 10. CDR1 and CDR2 (germline): SGHRS, YFSETQ. TCRdb keeps only in-frame clones here, not all; method: immunoSEQ multiplex PCR. The sample consists of some 90,000 clones, 86% of them appearing once. This TCR was recovered from a woman older than 75 with acute or convalescent COVID-19. Sequencing was carried out using peripheral blood. The chain is built from TRBV5-1 and TRBJ2-2; 8 positions agree with TRBD2. CDR3 sequence: CASSLTSGGSANTGELFF. The CDR3 nucleotides are TGCGCCAGCAGCTTGACGAGCGGGGGATCGGCAAACACCGGGGAGCTGTTTTTT. The whole variable domain, remainder taken from reference TRBV5-1 and TRBJ2-2, is KAGVTQTPRYLIKTRGQQVTLSCSPISGHRSVSWYQQTPGQGLQFLFEYFSETQRNKGNFPGRFSGRQFSNSRSEMNVSTLELGDSALYLCASSLTSGGSANTGELFFGEGSRLTVL.